Each of the 10 T cell receptor beta chains below was sequenced from the same sample in a study of blood T cell repertoires in COVID-19. Method: immunoSEQ multiplex PCR; TCRdb's copy keeps in-frame clones and lacks some. The sample includes 200,000 to 250,000 clones, about 89% seen only once; the top ten take under 5.5%. The specimen sequenced was peripheral blood. These receptors originate from a woman between 35 and 50 years old with acute or convalescent COVID-19.

The V and J genes are TRBV10-3 and TRBJ1-1, with TRBD1 as a possible D gene (5 bases). Looked up from germline, CDR1 is ENHRY and CDR2 is SYGVKD. Trimming left V 5 bases short and J 3 bases short, with 10 bases between. This CDR3 is built from 13 residues. CDR3 sequence (DNA): TGTGCCATCAGTACAGGTTCGGACACTGAAGCTTTCTTT. Translation gives CAISTGSDTEAFF.

V and J are TRBV5-1 and TRBJ2-5, with D hard to call. This CDR3 comprises 13 residues. Germline assignment: CDR1 SGHRS and CDR2 YFSETQ. V lost 2 bases, J lost 4 bases, and 9 bases lay in between. CDR3 coding DNA: TGCGCCAGCAGCTTTATCTTTCGAGAGACCCAGTACTTC. As protein: CASSFIFRETQYF.

The J gene is TRBJ2-1, the V gene TRBV21-1; the listed D gene, TRBD2, was not tested against the DNA. TRBV21-1 is a pseudogene. CDR3 length: 15 amino acids. CDR3 nucleotide sequence: TGTGCCAGCAGTTTCAGCGGTTTCTTCGGCCATGAGCAGTTCTTC. This gives the protein CASSFSGFFGHEQFF.

The chain has TRBV6-5 and TRBJ1-4; tentatively, D is TRBD1 (6 bases). This CDR3 is 15 amino acids long. Trimming cost V 6 bases and J 3 bases, with 14 bases left between them. Per germline, CDR1 MNHEY and CDR2 SVGAGI. The DNA for the CDR3 is TGTGCCAGCAGCGCCTTGGCAGGGGCTAATGAAAAACTGTTTTTT. Translation gives CASSALAGANEKLFF.

This rearrangement joins TRBV7-2 to TRBJ2-2; 7 nucleotides align to TRBD2. V lost 5 bases and J lost 4; bases outside the gene matches: 7. CDR1 is SGHTA and CDR2 is FQGNSA in the germline V gene. This CDR3 has 15 residues. The CDR3 DNA is TGTGCCAGCAGCCGGGGCAGCGGGGTCACCGGGGAGCTGTTTTTT. Amino acids: CASSRGSGVTGELFF.

The rearrangement uses TRBV10-1 and TRBJ2-4, with TRBD1 as a possible D gene (5 bases). Between the trimmed V and J ends, which lost 0 bases and 0 bases, there was a span of 18 bases. The length of the CDR3 is 19 residues. The V gene's germline CDR1 is WNHNN and CDR2 SYGVQD (reference sequence). CDR3 nucleotides: TGCGCCAGCAGTGAGTCGGTTGGGGCAGGGTCAGTAGCCAAAAACATTCAGTACTTC. Encoded protein: CASSESVGAGSVAKNIQYF.

The rearrangement uses TRBV6-4 and TRBJ1-2, with D perhaps matching TRBD1 (5 bases). Trimming took off 0 bases at V and 7 bases at J, with 9 bases between the two ends. CDR1 MRHNA and CDR2 SNTAGT come from the germline V gene. The CDR3 totals 13 residues. CDR3 sequence (DNA): TGTGCCAGCAGTGACTCAGGGGAGGGTGGCTACACCTTC. Amino acid sequence: CASSDSGEGGYTF.

This clone was picked up a small number of times. This sequence joins TRBV10-1 and TRBJ2-7; 9 nucleotides agree with TRBD1. Losses at the gene ends were 10 bases for V and 0 bases for J; bases not matched to a gene: 19. This CDR3 is 18 amino acids long. CDR1 is WNHNN, CDR2 SYGVQD, per germline (reference sequence). Written as DNA, the CDR3 is TGCGCCAACGGAAGGGACAGGGAAAAGCTTACCCCCTCCTACGAGCAGTACGTC. It codes for CANGRDREKLTPSYEQYV.

The chain couples TRBV9 to TRBJ2-3; 7 bases align to TRBD1. The V gene end was trimmed by 1 base and the J gene end by 3 bases; junction bases not matched to a gene: 2. The CDR3 is 14 amino acids. Germline V gives CDR1 SGDLS, CDR2 YYNGEE. The CDR3 sequence: CASSVKQGTDTQYF. The DNA for the CDR3 is TGTGCCAGCAGCGTAAAACAGGGGACAGATACGCAGTATTTT.

In its sample, this clone was seen once. V usage is TRBV7-3 and J usage is TRBJ1-1; TRBD1 aligns across 11 bases. CDR1 is SGHTA and CDR2 is FQGTGA in the germline V gene. Trimming at V came to 2 bases and at J to 6 bases, leaving 5 bases not matched to a gene. This CDR3 is 15 amino acids long. CDR3 amino acids: CASSLGQGAPSEAFF. CDR3 nucleotide sequence: TGTGCCAGCAGCTTAGGACAGGGGGCTCCTTCTGAAGCTTTCTTT.